This T cell receptor (beta chain) comes out of a study of shared clonotypes between healthy human individuals. Study in general: The plates for each donor numbered three CD4 naive, three CD4 memory, two CD8 naive and one CD8 memory. Study results and limitations: Researchers sampled blood only, noting tissue repertoires likely differ.

In the study's own analysis: ImmunoSEQ output held junction-only sequences without quality scores, so filtering differed. TCRdb's table, derived via immunoSEQ multiplex PCR, lists solely in-frame clones and lacks some. V and J calls and clone size come straight from that table; D and trimming were deduced from the DNA. Among about 600,000 clones, about 95% were seen once, and the ten largest hold about 0.11%. V was shortened by 4 bases and J by 5 bases, with 9 bases between the two germline ends. The V gene's germline CDR1 is SGHDN and CDR2 FVKESK. The CDR3 sequence is 13 residues long. Regarding this clone: The target antigen is unknown.

The naive CD8 subset, CD45RO-negative cells positively selected for CCR7, excluded terminally differentiated effector memory CD45RA+ cells. Each donor was a Caucasian adult residing in Nashville, Tennessee. The sequence came from a woman in her 30s in good health. Sample: naive CD8+ T cells sorted from blood. This chain connects TRBV14 to TRBJ2-1; the D is unclear. The DNA of the CDR3 is TGTGCCAGCAGCCCCCTGAGGCACAATGAGCAGTTCTTC. It specifies CASSPLRHNEQFF. The full variable domain, with the rest looked up from reference TRBV14 and TRBJ2-1, is EAGVTQFPSHSVIEKGQTVTLRCDPISGHDNLYWYRRVMGKEIKFLLHFVKESKQDESGMPNNRFLAERTGGTYSTLKVQPAELEDSGVYFCASSPLRHNEQFFGPGTRLTVL.